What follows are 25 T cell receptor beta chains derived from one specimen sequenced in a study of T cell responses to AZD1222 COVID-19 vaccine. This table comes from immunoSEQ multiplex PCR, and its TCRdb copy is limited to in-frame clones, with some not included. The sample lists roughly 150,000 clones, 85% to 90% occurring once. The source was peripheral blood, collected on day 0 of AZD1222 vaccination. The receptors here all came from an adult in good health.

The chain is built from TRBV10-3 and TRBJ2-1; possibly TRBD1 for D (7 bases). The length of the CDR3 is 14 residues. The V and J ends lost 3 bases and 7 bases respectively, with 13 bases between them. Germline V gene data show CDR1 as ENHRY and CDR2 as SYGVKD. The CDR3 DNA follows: TGTGCCATCAGTGACTTCCAGGGGGGAAATGAGCAGTTCTTC. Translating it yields CAISDFQGGNEQFF.

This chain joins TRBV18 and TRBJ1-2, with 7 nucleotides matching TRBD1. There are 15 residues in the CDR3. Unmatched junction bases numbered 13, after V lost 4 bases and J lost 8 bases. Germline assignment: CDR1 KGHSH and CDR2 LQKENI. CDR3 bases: TGTGCCAGCTCACTGCCGTCCGGGACAGAGGAAGGCTACACCTTC. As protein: CASSLPSGTEEGYTF. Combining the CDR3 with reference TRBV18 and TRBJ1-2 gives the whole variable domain NAGVMQNPRHLVRRRGQEARLRCSPMKGHSHVYWYRQLPEEGLKFMVYLQKENIIDESGMPKERFSAEFPKEGPSILRIQQVVRGDSAAYFCASSLPSGTEEGYTFGSGTRLTVV.

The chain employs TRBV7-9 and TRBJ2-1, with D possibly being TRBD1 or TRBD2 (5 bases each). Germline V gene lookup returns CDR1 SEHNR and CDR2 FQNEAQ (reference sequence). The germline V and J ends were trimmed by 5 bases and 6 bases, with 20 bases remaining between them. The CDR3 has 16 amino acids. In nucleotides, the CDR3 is TGTGCCAGCAGCCCCGAGGGACGCCTGATACGCAATGAGCAGTTCTTC. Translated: CASSPEGRLIRNEQFF.

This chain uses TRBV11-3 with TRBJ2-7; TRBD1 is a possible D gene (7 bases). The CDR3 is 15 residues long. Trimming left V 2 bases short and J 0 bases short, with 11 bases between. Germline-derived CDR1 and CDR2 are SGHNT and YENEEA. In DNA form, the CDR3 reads TGTGCCAGCAGCTTATCAGGGGGGAGCTCCTACGAGCAGTACTTC. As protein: CASSLSGGSSYEQYF.

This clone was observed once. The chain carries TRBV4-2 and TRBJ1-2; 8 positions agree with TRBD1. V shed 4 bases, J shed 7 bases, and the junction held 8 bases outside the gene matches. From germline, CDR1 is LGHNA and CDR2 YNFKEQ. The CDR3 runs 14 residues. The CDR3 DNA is TGTGCCAGCAGCCCCGTGGACAGGGACGGTGGCTACACCTTC. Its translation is CASSPVDRDGGYTF.

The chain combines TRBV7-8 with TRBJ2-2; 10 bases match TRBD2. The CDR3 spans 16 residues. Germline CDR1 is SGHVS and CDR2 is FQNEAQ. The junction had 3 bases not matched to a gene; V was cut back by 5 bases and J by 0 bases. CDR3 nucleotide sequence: TGTGCCAGCAGCCCTCTAGCGGGGGCGAACACCGGGGAGCTGTTTTTT. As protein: CASSPLAGANTGELFF.

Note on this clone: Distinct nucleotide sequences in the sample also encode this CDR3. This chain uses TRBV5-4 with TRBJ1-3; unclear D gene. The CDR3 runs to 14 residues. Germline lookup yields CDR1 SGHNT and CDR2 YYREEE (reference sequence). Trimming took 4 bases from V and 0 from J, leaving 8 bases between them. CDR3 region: CASSPDPSGNTIYF. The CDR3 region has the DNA TGTGCCAGCAGCCCCGACCCCTCTGGAAACACCATATATTTT.

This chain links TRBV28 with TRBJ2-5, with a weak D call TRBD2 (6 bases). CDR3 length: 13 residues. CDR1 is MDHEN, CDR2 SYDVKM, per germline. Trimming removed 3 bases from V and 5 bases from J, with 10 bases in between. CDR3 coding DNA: TGTGCCAGCAGTTTTGGGGGGTTGGAGACCCAGTACTTC. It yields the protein CASSFGGLETQYF. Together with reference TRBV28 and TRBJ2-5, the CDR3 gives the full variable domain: DVKVTQSSRYLVKRTGEKVFLECVQDMDHENMFWYRQDPGLGLRLIYFSYDVKMKEKGDIPEGYSVSREKKERFSLILESASTNQTSMYLCASSFGGLETQYFGPGTRLLVL.

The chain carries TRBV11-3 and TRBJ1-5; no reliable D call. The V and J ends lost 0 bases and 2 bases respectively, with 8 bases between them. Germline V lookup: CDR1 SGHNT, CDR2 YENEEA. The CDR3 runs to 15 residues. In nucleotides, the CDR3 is TGTGCCAGCAGCTTAGATGCGGGCGGCAATCAGCCCCAGCATTTT. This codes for CASSLDAGGNQPQHF. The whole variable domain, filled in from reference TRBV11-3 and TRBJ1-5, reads EAGVVQSPRYKIIEKKQPVAFWCNPISGHNTLYWYLQNLGQGPELLIRYENEEAVDDSQLPKDRFSAERLKGVDSTLKIQPAELGDSAVYLCASSLDAGGNQPQHFGDGTRLSIL.

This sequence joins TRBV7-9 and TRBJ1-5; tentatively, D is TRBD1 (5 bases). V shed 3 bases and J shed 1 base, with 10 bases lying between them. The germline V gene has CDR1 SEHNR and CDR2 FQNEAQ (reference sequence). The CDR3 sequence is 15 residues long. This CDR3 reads CASSFQGRSNQPQHF. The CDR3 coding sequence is TGTGCCAGCAGCTTTCAGGGAAGAAGCAATCAGCCCCAGCATTTT.

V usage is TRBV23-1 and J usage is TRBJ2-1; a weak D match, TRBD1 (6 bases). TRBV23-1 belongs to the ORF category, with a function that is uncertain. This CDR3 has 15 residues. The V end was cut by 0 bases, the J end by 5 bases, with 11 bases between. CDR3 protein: CASSQSRTEDNEQFF. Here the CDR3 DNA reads TGCGCCAGCAGTCAATCGCGGACAGAAGACAATGAGCAGTTCTTC.

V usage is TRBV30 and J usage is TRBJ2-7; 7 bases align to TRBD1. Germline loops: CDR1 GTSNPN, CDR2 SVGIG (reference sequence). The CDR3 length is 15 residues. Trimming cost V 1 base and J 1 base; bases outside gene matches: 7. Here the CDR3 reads CAWSAGTALSYEQYF. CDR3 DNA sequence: TGTGCCTGGAGTGCCGGGACAGCACTTTCCTACGAGCAGTACTTC.

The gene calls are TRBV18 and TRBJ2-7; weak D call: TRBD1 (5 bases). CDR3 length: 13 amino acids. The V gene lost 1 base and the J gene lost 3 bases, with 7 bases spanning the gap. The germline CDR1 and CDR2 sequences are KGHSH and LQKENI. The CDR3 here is CASSPQGHYEQYF. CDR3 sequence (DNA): TGTGCCAGCTCACCACAGGGGCACTACGAGCAGTACTTC. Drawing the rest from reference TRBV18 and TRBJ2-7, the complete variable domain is NAGVMQNPRHLVRRRGQEARLRCSPMKGHSHVYWYRQLPEEGLKFMVYLQKENIIDESGMPKERFSAEFPKEGPSILRIQQVVRGDSAAYFCASSPQGHYEQYFGPGTRLTVT.

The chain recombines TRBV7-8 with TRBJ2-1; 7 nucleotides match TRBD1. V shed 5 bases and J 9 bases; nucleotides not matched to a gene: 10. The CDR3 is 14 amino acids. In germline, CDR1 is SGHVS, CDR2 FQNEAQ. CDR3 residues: CASSPWQGVGEQFF. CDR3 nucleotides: TGTGCCAGCAGCCCATGGCAGGGGGTTGGTGAGCAGTTCTTC.

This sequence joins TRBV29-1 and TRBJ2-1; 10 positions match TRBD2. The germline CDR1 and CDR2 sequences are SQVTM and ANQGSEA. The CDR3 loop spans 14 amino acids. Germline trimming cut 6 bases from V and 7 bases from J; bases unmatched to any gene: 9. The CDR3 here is CSVGAGGAQNEQFF. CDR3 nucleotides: TGCAGCGTCGGAGCGGGGGGGGCCCAAAATGAGCAGTTCTTC.

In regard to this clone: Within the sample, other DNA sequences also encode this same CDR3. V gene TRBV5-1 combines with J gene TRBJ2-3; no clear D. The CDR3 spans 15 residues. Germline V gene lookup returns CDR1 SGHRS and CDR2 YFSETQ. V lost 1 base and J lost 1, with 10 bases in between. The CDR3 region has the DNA TGCGCCAGCAGCTTGCGAGGAACGGGCACAGATACGCAGTATTTT. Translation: CASSLRGTGTDTQYF.

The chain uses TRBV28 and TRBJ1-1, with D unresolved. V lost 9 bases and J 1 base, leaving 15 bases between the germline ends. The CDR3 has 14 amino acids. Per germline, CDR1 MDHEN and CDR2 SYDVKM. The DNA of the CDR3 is TGTGCCAGTTATCCAGGAGACAAGAACACTGAAGCTTTCTTT. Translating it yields CASYPGDKNTEAFF. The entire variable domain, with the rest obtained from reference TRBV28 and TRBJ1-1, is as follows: DVKVTQSSRYLVKRTGEKVFLECVQDMDHENMFWYRQDPGLGLRLIYFSYDVKMKEKGDIPEGYSVSREKKERFSLILESASTNQTSMYLCASYPGDKNTEAFFGQGTRLTVV.

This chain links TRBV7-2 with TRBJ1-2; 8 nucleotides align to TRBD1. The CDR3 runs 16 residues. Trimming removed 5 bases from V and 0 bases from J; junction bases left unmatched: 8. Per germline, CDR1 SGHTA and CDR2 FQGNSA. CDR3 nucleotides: TGTGCCAGCAGCCGTCTGGGACAGGCTTCTAACTATGGCTACACCTTC. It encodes CASSRLGQASNYGYTF.

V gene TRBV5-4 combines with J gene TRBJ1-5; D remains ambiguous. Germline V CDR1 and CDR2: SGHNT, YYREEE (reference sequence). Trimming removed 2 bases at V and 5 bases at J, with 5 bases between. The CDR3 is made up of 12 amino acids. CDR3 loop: CASSFEHQPQHF. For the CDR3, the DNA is TGTGCCAGCAGCTTTGAACATCAGCCCCAGCATTTT.

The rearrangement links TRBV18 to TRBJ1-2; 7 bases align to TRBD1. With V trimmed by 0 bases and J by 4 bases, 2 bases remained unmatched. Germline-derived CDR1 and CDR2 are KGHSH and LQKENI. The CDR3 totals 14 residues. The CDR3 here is CASSPPGQLYGYTF. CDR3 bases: TGTGCCAGCTCACCACCGGGACAGCTCTATGGCTACACCTTC. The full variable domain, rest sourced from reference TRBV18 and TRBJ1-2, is NAGVMQNPRHLVRRRGQEARLRCSPMKGHSHVYWYRQLPEEGLKFMVYLQKENIIDESGMPKERFSAEFPKEGPSILRIQQVVRGDSAAYFCASSPPGQLYGYTFGSGTRLTVV.

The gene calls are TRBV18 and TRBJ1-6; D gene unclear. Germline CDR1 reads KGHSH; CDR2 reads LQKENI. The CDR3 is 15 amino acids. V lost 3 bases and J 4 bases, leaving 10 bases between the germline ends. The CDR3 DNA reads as TGTGCCAGCTCACCGCGCGAGGTGTATAATTCACCCCTCCACTTT. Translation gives CASSPREVYNSPLHF.

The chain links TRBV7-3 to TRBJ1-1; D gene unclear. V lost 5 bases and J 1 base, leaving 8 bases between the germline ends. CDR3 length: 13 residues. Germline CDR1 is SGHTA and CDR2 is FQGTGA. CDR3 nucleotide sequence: TGTGCCAGCAGCGTAGCGGCGAACACTGAAGCTTTCTTT. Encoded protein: CASSVAANTEAFF.

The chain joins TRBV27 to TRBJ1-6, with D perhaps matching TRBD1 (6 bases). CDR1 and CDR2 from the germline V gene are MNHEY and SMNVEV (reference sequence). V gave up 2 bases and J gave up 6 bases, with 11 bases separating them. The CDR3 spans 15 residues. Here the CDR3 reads CASSLGSRGNSPLHF. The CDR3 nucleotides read TGTGCCAGCAGTTTAGGGTCCAGGGGTAATTCACCCCTCCACTTT.

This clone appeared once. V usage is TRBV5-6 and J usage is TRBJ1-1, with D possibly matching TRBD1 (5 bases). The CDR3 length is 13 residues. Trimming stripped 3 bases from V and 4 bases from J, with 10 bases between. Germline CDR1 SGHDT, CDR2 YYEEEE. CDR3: CASSSWGGTEAFF. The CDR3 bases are TGTGCCAGCAGCTCCTGGGGGGGCACTGAAGCTTTCTTT.

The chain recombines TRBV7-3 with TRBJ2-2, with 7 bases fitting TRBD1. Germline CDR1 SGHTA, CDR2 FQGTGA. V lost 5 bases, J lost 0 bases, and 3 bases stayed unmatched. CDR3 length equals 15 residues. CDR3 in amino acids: CASSPGTANTGELFF. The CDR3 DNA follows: TGTGCCAGCAGCCCCGGGACAGCGAACACCGGGGAGCTGTTTTTT.